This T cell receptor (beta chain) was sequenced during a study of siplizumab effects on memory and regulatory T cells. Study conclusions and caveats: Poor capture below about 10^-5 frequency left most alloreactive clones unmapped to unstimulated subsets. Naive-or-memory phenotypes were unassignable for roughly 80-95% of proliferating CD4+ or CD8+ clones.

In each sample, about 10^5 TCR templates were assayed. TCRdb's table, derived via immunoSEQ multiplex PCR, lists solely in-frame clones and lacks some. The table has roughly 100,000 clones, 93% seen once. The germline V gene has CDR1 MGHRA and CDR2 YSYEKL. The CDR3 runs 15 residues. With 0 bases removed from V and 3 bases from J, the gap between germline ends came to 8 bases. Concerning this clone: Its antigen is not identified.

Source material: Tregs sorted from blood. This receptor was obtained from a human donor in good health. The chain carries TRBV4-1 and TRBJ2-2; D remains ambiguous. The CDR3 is CASSQDERDTGELFF. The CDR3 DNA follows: TGCGCCAGCAGCCAAGATGAACGGGACACCGGGGAGCTGTTTTTT.